This TCR beta chain emerged from a study of T cell responses to AZD1222 COVID-19 vaccine. Study-level information: Both about-4-week and about-12-week second-dose recipients were combined. Study-wide results and caveats: No repertoire was sampled before or during the peak T cell response, only after it. Seropositive at baseline were only a handful of AZD1222 recipients. Spike-specific TCRs gained breadth and depth after people received two AZD1222 doses.

The data were produced by immunoSEQ multiplex PCR, yet TCRdb's version contains in-frame clones alone and is incomplete. Here the sample spans about 260,000 clones, about 92% being singletons. Regarding this clone: What it recognizes is unknown.

In germline, CDR1 is LGHDT, CDR2 YNNKEL (reference sequence). Trimming removed 1 base from V and 6 bases from J, with 10 bases in between. The CDR3 length is 13 residues. Sequencing used peripheral blood, obtained on day 0 of AZD1222 vaccination. The chain carries TRBV3-1 (or the pseudogene TRBV3-2) and TRBJ2-7; D unresolved. This sequence originates from an adult in good health. This CDR3 reads CASSQVSRAEQYF. The CDR3 nucleotides are TGTGCCAGCAGCCAAGTGTCAAGGGCCGAGCAGTACTTC.